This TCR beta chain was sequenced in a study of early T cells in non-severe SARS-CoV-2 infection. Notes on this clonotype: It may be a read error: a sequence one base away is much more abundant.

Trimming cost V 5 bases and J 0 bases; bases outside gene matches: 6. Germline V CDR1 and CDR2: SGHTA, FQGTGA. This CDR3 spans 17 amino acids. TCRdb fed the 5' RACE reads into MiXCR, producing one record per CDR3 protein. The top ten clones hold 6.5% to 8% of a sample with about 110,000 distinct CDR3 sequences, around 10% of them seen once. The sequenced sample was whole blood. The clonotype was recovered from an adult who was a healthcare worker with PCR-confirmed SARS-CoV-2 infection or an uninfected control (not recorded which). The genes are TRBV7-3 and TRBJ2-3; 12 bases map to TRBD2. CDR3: CASSTTSGGASTDTQYF. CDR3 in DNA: TGTGCCAGCAGCACGACTAGCGGGGGTGCTAGCACAGATACGCAGTATTTT.